This TCR beta chain originates from a study of cytomegalovirus exposure and HLA in healthy donors. Whole-study findings and limits: Beyond CMV serostatus, there was no information to go on about immune exposure.

On this clone: Antigen: not known.

The primer mix had 60 Vbeta and 13 Jbeta primers. TCRdb's table, derived via immunoSEQ multiplex PCR, lists solely in-frame clones and lacks some. The table lists about 160,000 clones, just under 75% of them singletons. With 2 bases removed from V and 2 bases from J, the gap between germline ends came to 13 bases. There are 16 residues in the CDR3. The germline CDR1 and CDR2 sequences are MNHEY and SMNVEV (reference sequence). The sequenced material came from PBMCs. This clonotype originated in a woman younger than 30 in good health and CMV-seronegative. The chain uses TRBV27 and TRBJ1-5; the D gene is possibly TRBD1 (6 bases). The DNA for the CDR3 is TGTGCCAGCAGTTTACTGGGGGCGCGTGGCAATCAGCCCCAGCATTTT. It specifies CASSLLGARGNQPQHF.